The clone carrying this T cell receptor beta chain was detected once. This CDR3 is also generated by other DNA sequences in the sample. The record originates from a study of blood T cell repertoires in COVID-19. As for the study in general: Samples of COVID-19 (acute and convalescent) were obtained from the United States, Italy and Spain. T cells, B-cell-depleted T cells, or PBMCs supplied cDNA or gDNA.

The CDR3 runs to 13 residues. Trimming removed 6 bases from V and 3 bases from J; junction bases left unmatched: 4. Germline V lookup: CDR1 KGHSH, CDR2 LQKENI. In the study's own analysis: Reference gene primer amplification yielded estimated nucleated cell counts. Some clones are missing from TCRdb's copy, which holds only in-frame ones; the method was immunoSEQ multiplex PCR. V, J and clone size reflect that table, while D and trimming were determined from the DNA. The top ten clones hold around 2% of a sample with around 300,000 clones, roughly nine tenths of them seen once. The clonotype was recovered from a woman aged 25 to 39 with COVID-19, enrolled during active disease. The J gene is TRBJ1-2, the V gene TRBV18; 7 positions agree with TRBD1. The sample comprised peripheral blood. The CDR3 reads CASSPGQDYGYTF. CDR3 sequence (DNA): TGTGCCAGCTCGCCCGGACAGGACTATGGCTACACCTTC.